The rows below give T cell receptor beta chains drawn from one sample of a study of blood T cell repertoires in COVID-19. This table comes from immunoSEQ multiplex PCR, and its TCRdb copy is limited to in-frame clones, with some not included. The sample holds a few hundred thousand clones, roughly 90% seen once. The sample taken for sequencing was peripheral blood. The receptors were sampled from a man between 18 and 29 years old who had recovered from COVID-19. The CDR3 runs from the conserved cysteine through the conserved F or W. D genes are given only for firm matches. Not all rows give a size; the values are once, few, many and, for expanded clones, a class.

abundance,v_gene,d_gene,j_gene,CDR3aa,CDR3nt
-,TRBV11-2,-,TRBJ2-5,CASSLDLSDQETQYF,TGTGCCAGCAGCTTAGATCTTTCGGACCAAGAGACCCAGTACTTC
-,TRBV12-3/TRBV12-4,TRBD2,TRBJ2-1,CASRTSGRPEQFF,TGTGCCAGCCGGACTAGCGGGAGGCCTGAGCAGTTCTTC
-,TRBV6-5,-,TRBJ1-4,CASSYYRNNEKLFF,TGTGCCAGCAGTTACTACAGGAATAATGAAAAACTGTTTTTT
-,TRBV10-1,-,TRBJ2-7,CASSEGLAATYEQYF,TGCGCCAGCAGTGAGGGCCTAGCCGCTACCTACGAGCAGTACTTC
-,TRBV27,TRBD1,TRBJ2-7,CASSFLTGDIYEQYF,TGTGCCAGCAGTTTCCTGACAGGGGACATCTACGAGCAGTACTTC
-,TRBV12-3/TRBV12-4,-,TRBJ2-3,CASRGRTDTQYF,TGTGCCAGCAGGGGGAGGACAGATACGCAGTATTTT
-,TRBV15,-,TRBJ1-2,CATSYRDISGYTF,TGTGCCACCAGCTACCGGGACATCTCTGGCTACACCTTC
few,TRBV25-1,TRBD2,TRBJ2-1,CASSQRGGPYNEQFF,TGTGCCAGCAGTCAACGGGGGGGCCCCTACAATGAGCAGTTCTTC
-,TRBV19,-,TRBJ1-5,CASSMGAGTAQPQHF,TGTGCCAGTAGTATGGGGGCAGGGACGGCTCAGCCCCAGCATTTT
-,TRBV5-1,TRBD2,TRBJ2-1,CASSQPNGGGPHEQFF,TGCGCCAGCAGCCAGCCTAACGGGGGAGGGCCACATGAGCAGTTCTTC
-,TRBV2,-,TRBJ2-2,CASSSPGTGELFF,TGTGCCAGCAGTTCACCAGGCACCGGGGAGCTGTTTTTT
-,TRBV6-5,TRBD1,TRBJ1-1,CASRGQGGTEAFF,TGTGCCAGCCGGGGGCAGGGGGGAACTGAAGCTTTCTTT
few,TRBV7-7,TRBD1,TRBJ2-3,CASSLGQGGTDTQYF,TGTGCTAGCAGCTTGGGACAGGGGGGCACAGATACGCAGTATTTT
-,TRBV7-2,TRBD1,TRBJ1-2,CASSLVGTVYGYTF,TGTGCCAGCAGCTTAGTGGGGACAGTCTATGGCTACACCTTC
few,TRBV7-8,TRBD2,TRBJ2-2,CASSATPGGASGELFF,TGTGCCAGCAGCGCCACACCCGGGGGGGCGAGCGGGGAGCTGTTTTTT
-,TRBV7-9,TRBD2,TRBJ2-1,CASSVIAGVRTYNEQFF,TGTGCCAGCAGCGTAATAGCGGGAGTAAGGACCTACAATGAGCAGTTCTTC
-,TRBV15,TRBD1,TRBJ1-1,CATSSGTVNTEAFF,TGTGCCACCAGCAGCGGGACAGTGAACACTGAAGCTTTCTTT
-,TRBV19,-,TRBJ2-7,CASSSQPTTYEQYF,TGTGCCAGTAGTAGTCAGCCGACTACCTACGAGCAGTACTTC
-,TRBV4-1,TRBD1,TRBJ1-1,CASSQRDLGGPEAFF,TGCGCCAGCAGCCAACGGGACCTAGGGGGCCCTGAAGCTTTCTTT
-,TRBV30,TRBD2,TRBJ2-7,CAWTSGSYEQYF,TGTGCCTGGACTAGCGGATCTTACGAGCAGTACTTC
few,TRBV6-5,TRBD2,TRBJ2-1,CASSTLAGTLNEQFF,TGTGCCAGCAGTACACTAGCGGGGACCTTAAATGAGCAGTTCTTC
-,TRBV19,TRBD1,TRBJ2-5,CASSTGTGQETQYF,TGTGCCAGTAGTACGGGGACAGGCCAAGAGACCCAGTACTTC
-,TRBV6-1,TRBD2,TRBJ2-3,CASSDSGAGPDTQYF,TGTGCCAGCAGTGATAGCGGGGCGGGCCCAGATACGCAGTATTTT
-,TRBV3-1/TRBV3-2,-,TRBJ1-2,CASSQHAGTGGGYTF,TGTGCCAGCAGCCAACACGCAGGGACGGGGGGTGGCTACACCTTC
-,TRBV3-1/TRBV3-2,TRBD2,TRBJ2-5,CASSQEGLAGAQETQYF,TGTGCCAGCAGCCAGGAGGGACTAGCGGGGGCCCAAGAGACCCAGTACTTC
-,TRBV6-1,-,TRBJ1-5,CASSEVWSSNQPQHF,TGTGCCAGCAGTGAAGTTTGGAGTAGCAATCAGCCCCAGCATTTT
-,TRBV7-3,-,TRBJ2-1,CASSPQYPGNEQFF,TGTGCCAGCAGCCCCCAGTACCCGGGGAATGAGCAGTTCTTC
-,TRBV19,TRBD2,TRBJ2-1,CASSIGLAGSYNEQFF,TGTGCCAGTAGTATTGGACTAGCGGGGTCCTACAATGAGCAGTTCTTC
-,TRBV7-2,-,TRBJ2-1,CASSLSTFGDNEQFF,TGTGCCAGCAGCTTGTCCACGTTCGGGGACAATGAGCAGTTCTTC
-,TRBV28,TRBD2,TRBJ2-5,CASSFSSGTLQETQYF,TGTGCCAGCAGTTTCTCCAGCGGGACCCTCCAAGAGACCCAGTACTTC
-,TRBV6-5,-,TRBJ2-1,CASSYSEKPRDEQFF,TGTGCCAGCAGTTACTCGGAGAAGCCGCGTGATGAGCAGTTCTTC
-,TRBV4-1,TRBD1,TRBJ2-6,CASSQFKGDRTNSGANVLTF,TGCGCCAGCAGCCAATTCAAAGGGGACAGGACCAACTCTGGGGCCAACGTCCTGACTTTC
once,TRBV11-2,-,TRBJ2-3,CASSLGGRPLSPTDTQYF,TGTGCCAGCAGCTTAGGTGGCAGGCCCCTCTCCCCCACAGATACGCAGTATTTT
once,TRBV4-1,-,TRBJ1-6,CASSQEQGLSPLHF,TGCGCCAGCAGCCAAGAGCAGGGCCTTTCACCCCTCCACTTT
-,TRBV19,-,TRBJ1-6,CASSINIGGKSSYNSPLHF,TGTGCCAGTAGTATAAATATTGGAGGGAAAAGCTCCTATAATTCACCCCTCCACTTT
once,TRBV11-2,-,TRBJ1-2,CASSSQGNYGYTF,TGTGCCAGCAGCTCGCAGGGGAACTATGGCTACACCTTC
-,TRBV29-1,TRBD2,TRBJ2-1,CSVVPLRGGVEQFF,TGCAGCGTAGTTCCCCTCCGGGGGGGAGTTGAGCAGTTCTTC
-,TRBV11-2,TRBD2,TRBJ2-3,CAIGMGGFPDTQYF,TGTGCCATCGGGATGGGGGGGTTCCCAGATACGCAGTATTTT
-,TRBV6-6,-,TRBJ2-1,CASSYGWYNEQFF,TGTGCCAGCAGTTACGGCTGGTACAATGAGCAGTTCTTC
-,TRBV29-1,TRBD1,TRBJ2-3,CSVENPGQGPRTDTQYF,TGCAGCGTTGAAAATCCGGGACAGGGGCCACGCACAGATACGCAGTATTTT